Below, 4 T cell receptor beta chains from the same sample are listed, as sequenced in a study of control samples from healthy donors and cancer patients. Assay used: immunoSEQ multiplex PCR; TCRdb lists only in-frame clones, some missing. The top ten clones hold less than 15% of a sample with approximately 110,000 clones, 80% to 90% of them seen once. The specimen was blood. These receptors came from a woman between 45 and 65 years old in good health.

This sequence joins TRBV5-4 and TRBJ1-1; 7 bases fit TRBD1. The ends lost 4 bases at V and 4 bases at J; junction bases unmatched: 7. The CDR3 covers 14 residues. Per the germline V gene, CDR1 is SGHNT and CDR2 is YYREEE (reference sequence). The CDR3, as DNA: TGTGCCAGCAGCCTGACAGGGATACCCACTGAAGCTTTCTTT. It yields the protein CASSLTGIPTEAFF.

The CDR3 region is CATRPDTYQPQHF. CDR3 sequence (DNA): TGTGCCACCCGACCGGACACATATCAGCCCCAGCATTTT. The chain has TRBV2 and TRBJ1-5, with D maybe TRBD1 (5 bases). V was clipped by 10 bases and J by 5 bases, with 15 bases between them. CDR3 length: 13 residues. The germline V gene has CDR1 SNHLY and CDR2 FYNNEI.

This clone was counted between two and nine times. This chain connects TRBV25-1 to TRBJ1-1; D perhaps matches TRBD1 (6 bases). The CDR3 extends over 14 amino acids. The germline V gene encodes CDR1 MGHDK and CDR2 SYGVNS. The V gene lost 2 bases and the J gene lost 5 bases, with 12 bases spanning the gap. The CDR3 sequence: CASSEGGARTEAFF. In nucleotides, the CDR3 is TGTGCCAGCAGTGAAGGGGGGGCGCGAACTGAAGCTTTCTTT.

This chain uses TRBV5-1 with TRBJ2-7; 12 bases agree with TRBD2. This CDR3 has 14 amino acids. Germline CDR1 and CDR2: SGHRS and YFSETQ. Losses at the gene ends were 7 bases for V and 3 bases for J; bases not matched to a gene: 5. This chain's CDR3 is CASAQTSGSYEQYF. The CDR3, as DNA: TGCGCCAGCGCCCAGACTAGCGGGAGCTACGAGCAGTACTTC.